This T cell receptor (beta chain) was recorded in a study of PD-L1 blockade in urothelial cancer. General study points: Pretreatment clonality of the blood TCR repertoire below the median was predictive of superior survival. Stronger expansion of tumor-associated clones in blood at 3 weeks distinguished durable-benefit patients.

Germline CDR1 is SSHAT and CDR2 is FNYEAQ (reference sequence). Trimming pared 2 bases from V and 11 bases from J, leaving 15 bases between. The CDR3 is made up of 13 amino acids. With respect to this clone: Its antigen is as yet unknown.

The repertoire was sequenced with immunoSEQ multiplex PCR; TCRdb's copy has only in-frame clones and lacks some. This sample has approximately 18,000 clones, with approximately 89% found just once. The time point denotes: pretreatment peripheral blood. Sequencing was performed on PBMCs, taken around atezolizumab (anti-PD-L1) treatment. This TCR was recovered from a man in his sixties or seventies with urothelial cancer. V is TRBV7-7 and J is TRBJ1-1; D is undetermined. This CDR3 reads CASSLFSDTRAFF. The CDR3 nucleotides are TGTGCCAGCAGCTTATTTAGCGACACGAGGGCTTTCTTT.